A selection of T cell receptor beta chains follows, all from one sample in a study of shared clonotypes between healthy human individuals. The assay was immunoSEQ multiplex PCR, and TCRdb's table has in-frame clones only and misses some. The data show 550,000 to 800,000 clones, around 91% seen once. Sequencing input: memory CD8+ T cells from PBMCs. These receptors came from a man younger than 30 in good health. Some clones in this sample may be carry-over from other donors' samples. The CDR3 runs from the conserved cysteine through the conserved F or W. The order of the fields is V gene, J gene, clone size, D gene, CDR3 DNA, CDR3 protein. The D gene is left open where the match is weak. Where a row states a size, it is once, few, many or the class of an expanded clone; other rows omit it.

V gene: TRBV6-1
J gene: TRBJ2-3
clone size: NA
D gene: NA
CDR3 DNA: TGTGCCAGCAGGGGCAAAGGACAGAGCACAGATACGCAGTATTTT
CDR3 protein: CASRGKGQSTDTQYF

V gene: TRBV28
J gene: TRBJ1-4
clone size: NA
D gene: NA
CDR3 DNA: TGTGCCAGCTGCTATGCGGAGGATAATGAAAAACTGTTTTTT
CDR3 protein: CASCYAEDNEKLFF

V gene: TRBV7-2
J gene: TRBJ1-2
clone size: NA
D gene: NA
CDR3 DNA: TGTGCCAGCAGCCCCCGCCCCGGCACTCTTGCCTATGGCTACACCTTC
CDR3 protein: CASSPRPGTLAYGYTF

V gene: TRBV7-9
J gene: TRBJ2-7
clone size: NA
D gene: TRBD1
CDR3 DNA: TGTGCCAGCAGCGCGCGCGGGACAGGGAAAGCGTACGAGCAGTACTTC
CDR3 protein: CASSARGTGKAYEQYF

V gene: TRBV28
J gene: TRBJ2-3
clone size: NA
D gene: NA
CDR3 DNA: TGTGCCAGCAGTTTATTTGGGGAAAGCACAGATACGCAGTATTTT
CDR3 protein: CASSLFGESTDTQYF

V gene: TRBV6-5
J gene: TRBJ1-1
clone size: NA
D gene: NA
CDR3 DNA: TGTGCCAGCAGTTACTCTGCGAACACTGAAGCTTTCTTT
CDR3 protein: CASSYSANTEAFF

V gene: TRBV5-1
J gene: TRBJ2-7
clone size: few
D gene: NA
CDR3 DNA: TGCGCCAGCAGCCCCCGGGACACGGAACCGGACGAGCAGTACTTC
CDR3 protein: CASSPRDTEPDEQYF

V gene: TRBV29-1
J gene: TRBJ2-5
clone size: once
D gene: NA
CDR3 DNA: TGCAGCACTCTAAAAGAGACCCAGTACTTC
CDR3 protein: CSTLKETQYF

V gene: TRBV6-9
J gene: TRBJ1-6
clone size: NA
D gene: NA
CDR3 DNA: TGTGCCAGCAGTTATTGGCCAGCCCCAGTCCATAATTCACCCCTCCACTTT
CDR3 protein: CASSYWPAPVHNSPLHF

V gene: TRBV6-5
J gene: TRBJ2-5
clone size: NA
D gene: TRBD2
CDR3 DNA: TGTGCCAGCAGCTCGAGGACTAGATCCGAGACCCAGTACTTC
CDR3 protein: CASSSRTRSETQYF

V gene: TRBV6-6
J gene: TRBJ2-3
clone size: NA
D gene: TRBD2
CDR3 DNA: TGTGCCAGCAGTTACGGGACTAGCGGCGATACGCAGTATTTT
CDR3 protein: CASSYGTSGDTQYF

V gene: TRBV19
J gene: TRBJ2-7
clone size: NA
D gene: NA
CDR3 DNA: TGTCCCGAGGGGCAGCCGTACGAGCAGTACTTC
CDR3 protein: CPEGQPYEQYF

V gene: TRBV28
J gene: TRBJ1-5
clone size: NA
D gene: TRBD1
CDR3 DNA: TGTGCCAGCAGTTCAATATTCCGGGACAGGGGAGGTCAGCCCCAGCATTTT
CDR3 protein: CASSSIFRDRGGQPQHF

V gene: TRBV6-1
J gene: TRBJ1-2
clone size: NA
D gene: TRBD1
CDR3 DNA: TGTGCCAGCAGTGACGCCGGGACAGGGTCTGGCTACACCTTC
CDR3 protein: CASSDAGTGSGYTF

V gene: TRBV6-5
J gene: TRBJ1-1
clone size: NA
D gene: NA
CDR3 DNA: TGTGCCAGCAGTTACGGGTTTGGGGGGGACACTGAAGCTTTCTTT
CDR3 protein: CASSYGFGGDTEAFF

V gene: TRBV5-4
J gene: TRBJ2-3
clone size: NA
D gene: NA
CDR3 DNA: TGTGCCAGCAGATGGAGCGATACGCAGTATTTT
CDR3 protein: CASRWSDTQYF

V gene: TRBV4-3
J gene: TRBJ2-6
clone size: NA
D gene: NA
CDR3 DNA: TGCGCCAGCAGCCTAACGGAGACTACGTCCGGGGCCAACGTCCTGACTTTC
CDR3 protein: CASSLTETTSGANVLTF

V gene: TRBV5-4
J gene: TRBJ2-7
clone size: NA
D gene: NA
CDR3 DNA: TGTGCCAGCAGCTTGGGAGGGCTCCTTTACTCGGCCGAGCAGTACTTC
CDR3 protein: CASSLGGLLYSAEQYF

V gene: TRBV6-1
J gene: TRBJ2-7
clone size: NA
D gene: TRBD1
CDR3 DNA: TGTGCCAGCAGTGATAGGACAGGTATGAGCGACGAGCAGTACTTC
CDR3 protein: CASSDRTGMSDEQYF

V gene: TRBV27
J gene: TRBJ2-7
clone size: NA
D gene: TRBD1
CDR3 DNA: TGTGCCAGCAGTCCGGGGAGACAGGGGGCCTACGAGCAGTACTTC
CDR3 protein: CASSPGRQGAYEQYF

V gene: TRBV27
J gene: TRBJ2-5
clone size: NA
D gene: TRBD2
CDR3 DNA: TGTGCCAGCAGTTTAATGGGACTAGCGGAGACCCAGTACTTC
CDR3 protein: CASSLMGLAETQYF

V gene: TRBV30
J gene: TRBJ1-5
clone size: NA
D gene: NA
CDR3 DNA: TGTGCCTGGAGTGTATACGGACCAAATCAGCCCCAGCATTTT
CDR3 protein: CAWSVYGPNQPQHF

V gene: TRBV29-1
J gene: TRBJ1-1
clone size: NA
D gene: TRBD1
CDR3 DNA: TGCAGCGCAAGGAACAGGGGCGGGAACACTGAAGCTTTCTTT
CDR3 protein: CSARNRGGNTEAFF

V gene: TRBV4-1
J gene: TRBJ2-7
clone size: NA
D gene: NA
CDR3 DNA: TGCGCCAGCAGCCCCCGTGGCAGTACCTACGAGCAGTACTTC
CDR3 protein: CASSPRGSTYEQYF

V gene: TRBV6-5
J gene: TRBJ1-1
clone size: NA
D gene: NA
CDR3 DNA: TGTGCCAGCAGTTACGGAGGGGAGGTAGGGAACACTGAAGCTTTCTTT
CDR3 protein: CASSYGGEVGNTEAFF

V gene: TRBV2
J gene: TRBJ2-1
clone size: NA
D gene: NA
CDR3 DNA: TGTGCCAGCAGTGAACCAAAACAGGAAGTGCTCCATGAGCAGTTCTTC
CDR3 protein: CASSEPKQEVLHEQFF

V gene: TRBV10-3
J gene: TRBJ2-1
clone size: once
D gene: TRBD1
CDR3 DNA: TGTGCCATCAGTGGGGGACAGGTCAACAATGAGCAGTTCTTC
CDR3 protein: CAISGGQVNNEQFF

V gene: TRBV15
J gene: TRBJ2-6
clone size: NA
D gene: NA
CDR3 DNA: TGTGCCACCAGCAGACCATGGGGTGACATCTCTGGGGCCAACGTCCTGACTTTC
CDR3 protein: CATSRPWGDISGANVLTF

V gene: TRBV7-9
J gene: TRBJ1-1
clone size: NA
D gene: NA
CDR3 DNA: TGTGCCAGCAGCTTAGGCGGGGGACCGAGATCTTTCTTT
CDR3 protein: CASSLGGGPRSFF

V gene: TRBV7-6
J gene: TRBJ1-1
clone size: few
D gene: NA
CDR3 DNA: TGTGCCAGCAGCCCCAAGGTGAACACTGAAGCTTTCTTT
CDR3 protein: CASSPKVNTEAFF